This T cell receptor (beta chain) was obtained from a study of regulatory T cells in long-lasting Graves disease. Regarding time point: newly diagnosed GD, antithyroid drugs for less than 3 months. Extracted PBMC RNA gave rise to the TCR library. This clonotype was seen ten or more times. Germline CDR1 and CDR2: PRHDT and FYEKMQ (reference sequence). The CDR3 consists of 14 residues. Trimming took 5 bases from V and 7 from J, leaving 15 bases between them. Through Arm-PCR of CDR3 regions and iRepertoire HTBI primers, TCR beta libraries were built. TCRdb passed the multiplex PCR reads through MiXCR, listing each CDR3 protein once. The profile shows about 420,000 distinct CDR3 sequences, roughly 15% of them singletons. This same sample was also part of a study on T cells in Graves' hyperthyroidism and ophthalmopathy.

The receptor was derived from a woman between 18 and 30 years old with Graves disease. Sequencing was performed on peripheral blood mononuclear cells (PBMCs), taken at new diagnosis, from a patient treated with antithyroid drugs. The chain recombines TRBV13 with TRBJ2-1; D gene unclear. CDR3 sequence (DNA): TGTGCCAGCAGCCGCCGCGGTTTGGCGAATGAGCAGTTCTTC. This codes for CASSRRGLANEQFF.